Each of the 31 T cell receptor beta chains below was sequenced from the same sample in a study of blood T cells in healthy people across ages. Then a second PCR, running roughly 6 to 12 cycles, was carried out with a sample-barcoded 5' primer and a J-beta primer mix. TCRdb independently ran MiXCR on the 5' RACE reads; one entry per CDR3 protein. The profile shows fewer than 1,000,000 distinct CDR3 sequences, under 45% of them singletons. Sequencing was performed on blood. These receptors all stem from a man between 60 and 70 years old in good health.

This clonotype was detected a few times. The chain links TRBV11-3 to TRBJ1-4; unclear D gene. This CDR3 spans 13 amino acids. Trimming pared 0 bases from V and 7 bases from J, leaving 6 bases between. The germline V gene has CDR1 SGHNT and CDR2 YENEEA. Written as DNA, the CDR3 is TGTGCCAGCAGCTTAGATCAAGGTGAAAAACTGTTTTTT. Its translation: CASSLDQGEKLFF.

The chain recombines TRBV20-1 with TRBJ2-7; 10 nucleotides align to TRBD2. Germline CDR1 reads DFQATT; CDR2 reads SNEGSKA (reference sequence). This CDR3 has 14 residues. J lost 7 bases, V lost 2 bases, and 8 bases had no gene match. CDR3 sequence: CSARRAGGRREQYF. The DNA of the CDR3 is TGCAGTGCTAGACGAGCGGGGGGGCGCAGGGAGCAGTACTTC.

The chain is built from TRBV6-1 and TRBJ2-3, with D possibly being TRBD1 (5 bases). The CDR3 runs 15 residues. Germline CDR1 reads MNHNS; CDR2 reads SASEGT. Trimming shortened V by 6 bases and J by 6 bases, and 19 bases separated the two germline ends. The CDR3 sequence: CASSPRPYRSDTQYF. The CDR3 DNA reads as TGTGCCAGCAGCCCCAGGCCTTACAGGTCCGATACGCAGTATTTT.

This clonotype was seen only a few times. The chain has TRBV3-1 and TRBJ1-2; D not resolved. V was clipped by 2 bases and J by 8 bases, with 15 bases between them. The CDR3 consists of 14 residues. Germline-derived CDR1 and CDR2 are LGHDT and YNNKEL (reference sequence). The CDR3 loop reads CASSQFATTDGYTF. In DNA form, the CDR3 reads TGTGCCAGCAGCCAATTTGCGACAACTGACGGCTACACCTTC.

In this sample, this clonotype turned up many times. The chain couples TRBV29-1 to TRBJ2-3; either TRBD1 or TRBD2 may fit D (5 bases each). The CDR3 consists of 14 residues. Germline CDR1 is SQVTM and CDR2 is ANQGSEA. The V end was cut by 5 bases, the J end by 6 bases, with 18 bases between. DNA for the CDR3: TGCAGCGTTTCGGGGCTAGAGAATTGGGATACGCAGTATTTT. It yields the protein CSVSGLENWDTQYF.

This chain connects TRBV3-1 to TRBJ1-2; D call uncertain. Trimming cost V 1 base and J 9 bases, with 9 bases left between them. Germline V gene data show CDR1 as LGHDT and CDR2 as YNNKEL (reference sequence). There are 12 residues in the CDR3. CDR3 in DNA: TGTGCCAGCAGCCAAGGGACGGGTCGCTACACCTTC. Its translation is CASSQGTGRYTF.

The V call is TRBV6-1, the J call TRBJ1-2; possibly TRBD1 for D (5 bases). Germline CDR1 MNHNS, CDR2 SASEGT. Deletions cut 8 bases from V and 3 bases from J, with 19 bases between. The CDR3 has 15 amino acids. The CDR3 is CASFPGRGSYYGYTF. DNA for the CDR3: TGTGCCAGCTTCCCGGGTAGGGGAAGTTACTATGGCTACACCTTC.

The CDR3: CASSPAVFGTGETQYF. The CDR3 nucleotides read TGTGCCAGCAGCCCAGCAGTTTTCGGGACAGGAGAGACCCAGTACTTC. This chain joins TRBV7-9 and TRBJ2-5, with 8 nucleotides matching TRBD1. CDR3 size: 16 residues. With V trimmed by 5 bases and J by 4 bases, 12 bases remained unmatched. The germline gives CDR1 SEHNR, CDR2 FQNEAQ (reference sequence).

The rearrangement links TRBV7-8 to TRBJ2-7; D gene uncertain. Trimming pared 0 bases from V and 0 bases from J, leaving 6 bases between. This CDR3 is 14 amino acids long. Germline V lookup: CDR1 SGHVS, CDR2 FQNEAQ. The CDR3 loop is CASSLAAASYEQYF. CDR3 DNA sequence: TGTGCCAGCAGCTTAGCTGCAGCCTCCTACGAGCAGTACTTC. Full variable domain (outside the CDR3, taken from reference TRBV7-8 and TRBJ2-7): GAGVSQSPRYKVAKRGQDVALRCDPISGHVSLFWYQQALGQGPEFLTYFQNEAQLDKSGLPSDRFFAERPEGSVSTLKIQRTQQEDSAVYLCASSLAAASYEQYFGPGTRLTVT.

The chain joins TRBV20-1 to TRBJ2-3, with TRBD2 identical over 11 bases. The germline CDR1 and CDR2 sequences are DFQATT and SNEGSKA (reference sequence). CDR3 length: 19 residues. Losses at the gene ends were 0 bases for V and 0 bases for J; bases not matched to a gene: 11. The CDR3 DNA sequence: TGCAGTGCTAGAGATACGAGACTAGCGGGGATCTCTAGCACAGATACGCAGTATTTT. Its translation: CSARDTRLAGISSTDTQYF.

A note on this clonotype: Since a much larger clone is just one base distant, this may be a read error. This CDR3 is CASSNPGGHEQYF. DNA for the CDR3: TGTGCCAGCTCTAACCCAGGGGGCCACGAGCAGTACTTC. The chain couples TRBV27 to TRBJ2-5; TRBD1 matches 8 bases. With the DNA end fitting TRBJ2-7 better, the J assignment may be wrong. This CDR3 has 13 amino acids. Germline V gene lookup returns CDR1 MNHEY and CDR2 SMNVEV (reference sequence).

This chain links TRBV7-9 with TRBJ1-1; 11 positions agree with TRBD1. CDR1 is SEHNR and CDR2 is FQNEAQ in the germline V gene (reference sequence). The CDR3 is 15 residues long. V lost 6 bases, J lost 5 bases, and 8 bases stayed unmatched. For the CDR3, the DNA is TGTGCCAGCAGACCTGGACAGGGGGCGAATACTGAAGCTTTCTTT. It encodes CASRPGQGANTEAFF. The whole variable domain, remainder taken from reference TRBV7-9 and TRBJ1-1, is DTGVSQNPRHKITKRGQNVTFRCDPISEHNRLYWYRQTLGQGPEFLTYFQNEAQLEKSRLLSDRFSAERPKGSFSTLEIQRTEQGDSAMYLCASRPGQGANTEAFFGQGTRLTVV.

This chain connects TRBV9 to TRBJ2-7; D call uncertain. This CDR3 is built from 13 residues. V was shortened by 4 bases and J by 1 base, with 9 bases between the two germline ends. Germline V gene sequence: CDR1 SGDLS, CDR2 YYNGEE. The CDR3: CASSPPHSYEQYF. In nucleotides, the CDR3 is TGTGCCAGCAGCCCCCCTCATTCCTACGAGCAGTACTTC.

CDR3 DNA sequence: TGCGCCAGCAGCTTGACTGAGACAGGGTCGGGGGAGCAGTACTTC. This sequence encodes CASSLTETGSGEQYF. The chain uses TRBV5-1 and TRBJ2-7; TRBD1 matches 7 bases. Germline assignment: CDR1 SGHRS and CDR2 YFSETQ. V was clipped by 1 base and J by 7 bases; unmatched bases: 11. This CDR3 spans 15 amino acids.

Note on this clonotype: One junction end disagrees with the germline gene, perhaps due to a read error. The V call is TRBV10-3, the J call TRBJ2-5; 13 nucleotides match TRBD2. The CDR3 consists of 15 residues. Germline values: CDR1 ENHRY, CDR2 SYGVKD. CDR3 sequence: CTISAGLAGAGEQYF. CDR3 DNA sequence: TGTACCATCAGTGCAGGACTAGCGGGAGCGGGAGAGCAGTACTTC.

The chain carries TRBV30 and TRBJ2-7; 7 nucleotides line up with TRBD2. This CDR3 is built from 14 residues. Per germline, CDR1 GTSNPN and CDR2 SVGIG (reference sequence). The V and J ends lost 1 base and 5 bases, in that order; junction bases with no gene match: 8. CDR3 in amino acids: CAWSGRGVRNEQYF. DNA for the CDR3: TGTGCCTGGAGTGGCCGGGGGGTTAGGAACGAGCAGTACTTC.

This sequence joins TRBV18 and TRBJ2-4, with TRBD1 matching over 12 bases. The CDR3 runs to 15 residues. V gave up 3 bases and J gave up 8 bases; unmatched junction bases: 5. Germline assignment: CDR1 KGHSH and CDR2 LQKENI. As DNA, the CDR3 is TGTGCCAGCTCACCGTCGGGACAGGGGGCATACATTCAGTACTTC. It translates to CASSPSGQGAYIQYF.

In regard to this clonotype: With a much larger clone just one base away, this may be a read error. V and J are TRBV4-1 and TRBJ2-1; 9 bases are a match to TRBD2. The CDR3 runs 15 residues. Losses at the gene ends were 0 bases for V and 10 bases for J; bases not matched to a gene: 7. Germline V gives CDR1 MGHRA, CDR2 YSYEKL. The CDR3 reads CASSQDHLAGKEQFF. The CDR3 nucleotides read TGCGCCAGCAGCCAAGATCACCTAGCGGGGAAGGAGCAGTTCTTC.

The rearrangement joins TRBV4-3 to TRBJ1-2; D gene unclear. Trimming removed 2 bases at V and 4 bases at J, with 14 bases between. Germline assignment: CDR1 LGHNA and CDR2 YSLEER. CDR3 length: 15 amino acids. CDR3 residues: CASSQNLDGSYGYTF. CDR3 coding DNA: TGCGCCAGCAGCCAAAACCTAGACGGGTCCTATGGCTACACCTTC.

This clonotype was seen only once. The J gene is TRBJ1-4, the V gene TRBV28; D unclear. Germline loops: CDR1 MDHEN, CDR2 SYDVKM. The CDR3 is 15 amino acids. Trimming cost V 4 bases and J 0 bases, with 9 bases left between them. The CDR3 coding sequence is TGTGCCAGCAGTTCCCCGGGAACAACTAATGAAAAACTGTTTTTT. Amino acids: CASSSPGTTNEKLFF.

This clonotype came up a few times. This chain links TRBV7-2 with TRBJ2-5; tentative D call: TRBD2 (5 bases). Trimming took off 5 bases at V and 5 bases at J, with 12 bases between the two ends. Germline V gives CDR1 SGHTA, CDR2 FQGNSA. This CDR3 spans 13 amino acids. CDR3 sequence (DNA): TGTGCCAGCAGCATGGGAGCCGGGGAGACCCAGTACTTC. Translating gives CASSMGAGETQYF.

This chain links TRBV12-3 or TRBV12-4 with TRBJ2-4; TRBD2 might be the D (6 bases). Trimming cost V 2 bases and J 2 bases, with 25 bases left between them. The CDR3 totals 20 residues. DNA of the CDR3: TGTGCCAGCAGTTTAAGCGGGTTAACTCCCGGGGAAATGTCCAAAAACATTCAGTACTTC. Amino acids: CASSLSGLTPGEMSKNIQYF.

As regards this clonotype: One base away lies a much larger clone, so this may be a sequencing read error. The limits of the CDR3 on the DNA are not certain, so only TCRdb's listed CDR3 is given. The CDR3 loop is CSGAESFHYGCTF. The chain recombines TRBV29-1 with TRBJ1-2; TRBD1, the table's D call, lacks a check against the DNA. Germline V gene sequence: CDR1 SQVTM, CDR2 ANQGSEA. The CDR3 is made up of 13 amino acids, end residues included.

In its sample, this clonotype was seen a few times. CDR3 DNA sequence: TGTGCCAGCATTGGAGGCGGCCGGGACGAGCAGTACTTC. It codes for CASIGGGRDEQYF. This chain joins TRBV7-9 and TRBJ2-7; D is possibly TRBD2 (5 bases). V was pared by 7 bases and J by 5 bases, with 15 bases between. Germline V gene sequence: CDR1 SEHNR, CDR2 FQNEAQ (reference sequence). The CDR3 runs to 13 residues.

The V and J genes are TRBV7-2 and TRBJ1-2; 7 bases are shared with TRBD1. The length of the CDR3 is 11 residues. CDR1 and CDR2 from the germline V gene are SGHTA and FQGNSA. The V segment lost 5 bases and the J segment 13 bases; nucleotides outside the gene matches: 7. This chain's CDR3 is CASSRTGGLTF. CDR3 nucleotide sequence: TGTGCCAGCAGCAGGACAGGCGGCCTCACCTTC.

This chain joins TRBV12-3 or TRBV12-4 and TRBJ1-2; TRBD1 aligns across 9 bases. Trimming removed 2 bases from V and 6 bases from J; junction bases left unmatched: 7. The CDR3 has 15 residues. CDR3 amino acids: CASSLKGQGKDGYTF. CDR3 sequence (DNA): TGTGCCAGCAGTTTAAAGGGACAGGGAAAGGATGGCTACACCTTC.

V and J are TRBV5-1 and TRBJ2-3, with 10 bases aligning to TRBD2. After removal of 4 bases from V and 4 bases from J, the junction contained 3 bases not matched to a gene. The CDR3 has 14 residues. CDR1 and CDR2 from the germline V gene are SGHRS and YFSETQ. CDR3 DNA: TGCGCCAGCAGCCCGGGGACTAGCGCAGATACGCAGTATTTT. The encoded protein is CASSPGTSADTQYF.

The chain recombines TRBV4-3 with TRBJ2-1, with a possible D match to TRBD2 (6 bases). V was trimmed by 0 bases and J by 2 bases, leaving 14 bases between them. The CDR3 loop spans 17 amino acids. Germline CDR1 reads LGHNA; CDR2 reads YSLEER. The CDR3 here is CASSQDHIAAPYNEQFF. DNA for the CDR3: TGCGCCAGCAGCCAAGATCATATAGCGGCACCCTACAATGAGCAGTTCTTC.

This chain connects TRBV20-1 to TRBJ2-7, with TRBD1 identical over 7 bases. Unmatched junction bases numbered 3, after V lost 4 bases and J lost 6 bases. Germline-derived CDR1 and CDR2 are DFQATT and SNEGSKA (reference sequence). This CDR3 has 11 amino acids. The CDR3 DNA sequence: TGCAGTGCTAAAGGGGGCCTCGAGCAGTACTTC. Protein sequence: CSAKGGLEQYF.

In its sample, this clonotype was seen a few times. The gene calls are TRBV2 and TRBJ1-2, with D uncertain. V lost 8 bases to trimming and J lost 6 bases, with 22 bases between them. The CDR3 consists of 15 residues. Germline CDR1 reads SNHLY; CDR2 reads FYNNEI. CDR3 nucleotide sequence: TGTGCCAGCGATACTGTCAGAAGAGCCCTTGATGGCTACACCTTC. Translation: CASDTVRRALDGYTF. Full variable domain (missing parts from reference TRBV2 and TRBJ1-2): EPEVTQTPSHQVTQMGQEVILRCVPISNHLYFYWYRQILGQKVEFLVSFYNNEISEKSEIFDDQFSVERPDGSNFTLKIRSTKLEDSAMYFCASDTVRRALDGYTFGSGTRLTVV.

The J gene is TRBJ2-7, the V gene TRBV24-1, with 12 bases fitting TRBD1. With V trimmed by 3 bases and J by 5 bases, 4 bases remained unmatched. Germline CDR1 is KGHDR and CDR2 is SFDVKD. The CDR3 has 15 amino acids. The CDR3 DNA reads as TGTGCCACCAGTGATGCCGGGACAGGGGGCCACGAGCAGTACTTC. Protein product: CATSDAGTGGHEQYF.